This T cell receptor beta chain originates from a study of T-cell reconstitution after alpha-beta-depleted transplantation in children. Germline assignment: CDR1 LGHNA and CDR2 YSLEER. This CDR3 region has 16 residues. J gave up 3 bases and V 0 bases, and 5 bases lay outside the gene matches. Unique molecular identifiers were used to barcode this TCRbeta library. TCRdb re-called the PCR reads through MiXCR, storing one row per CDR3 protein. Of around 600,000 distinct CDR3 sequences in the sample, 16% were seen once. The sequence was obtained from a human donor who donated a stem cell graft to a child with acute myeloid leukemia. The starting material was PBMCs from the stem cell graft donor, obtained from the stem cell graft. This sequence joins TRBV4-3 and TRBJ2-1; 7 bases are shared with TRBD2. CDR3 sequence (DNA): TGCGCCAGCAGCCAAGATCGAGGACTAGTCTACAATGAGCAGTTCTTC. This encodes CASSQDRGLVYNEQFF.